The clone carrying this T cell receptor (delta chain) was detected many times. TCRdb's entry gives the protein of a much larger clone, which mismatches this DNA's translation at residue 13, likely from a read error; the protein reported here is translated from the DNA. The data were obtained in a study of γδ T cells in repeated Plasmodium falciparum infection. Study information: Four controlled malaria infections with P. falciparum NF54 spanned around 91 weeks.

Flow sorting of PBMC yielded separate Vgamma9/Vdelta2+ and Vdelta2-negative gammadelta T cell populations for bulk repertoire analysis. TCRdb called clones anew from the multiplex PCR reads with CATT. The data contain 45,000 to 70,000 delta-chain clones, roughly 1.8% of them singletons. The CDR3 has 23 amino acids. Germline-derived CDR1 and CDR2 are TSWWSYY and QGS. The V segment lost 0 bases and the J segment 0 bases; nucleotides outside the gene matches: 21. The sequenced material came from gamma-delta T cells from blood. This receptor was taken from a pool of human donors (malaria-infected and uninfected, not separated). The J gene is TRDJ1, the V gene TRDV1, with 11 bases matching TRDD3. CDR3 sequence (DNA): TGTGCTCTTGGGGAACTCTTTCCTACGAGGACCCTAGACTGGGGGATAGACACCGATAAACTCATCTTT. Protein product: CALGELFPTRTLDWGIDTDKLIF.